These T cell receptor beta chains were read from a single sample in a study of blood T cell repertoires in COVID-19. Here immunoSEQ multiplex PCR was the method, and the copy in TCRdb shows in-frame clones only, minus some. The sample has 150,000 or so clones, 81% seen once. The sample was peripheral blood. These receptors were taken from a man aged 60 to 69 with active or convalescent COVID-19. Each CDR3 is given with its conserved first and last residue. D genes are given only for firm matches. A row's size may be missing; if present it is once, few, many or a size class.

NA	NA	TRBJ1-6	TRBV9	CASSMGPLSPLHF	TGTGCCAGCAGCATGGGGCCACTTTCACCCCTCCACTTT
NA	NA	TRBJ1-2	TRBV2	CASSENGVNYGYTF	TGTGCCAGCAGTGAAAACGGTGTTAACTATGGCTACACCTTC
NA	NA	TRBJ2-2	TRBV6-5	CASRKGQNTGELFF	TGTGCCAGCAGGAAGGGACAGAACACCGGGGAGCTGTTTTTT
NA	once	TRBJ1-1	TRBV27	CASSFEARTTEAFF	TGTGCCAGCTCTTTCGAGGCTAGAACGACTGAAGCTTTCTTT
NA	NA	TRBJ1-6	TRBV28	CASSPYLTGSPLHF	TGTGCCAGCAGCCCTTATTTGACCGGGTCACCCCTCCACTTT
NA	NA	TRBJ2-2	TRBV10-3	CAILTSNDNTGELFF	TGTGCCATCCTTACTAGCAATGATAACACCGGGGAGCTGTTTTTT
TRBD2	NA	TRBJ2-3	TRBV24-1	CATSLGASGRPDTQYF	TGTGCCACCAGTCTGGGGGCTAGCGGGAGACCAGATACGCAGTATTTT
NA	NA	TRBJ2-2	TRBV11-3	CASSLFGANTGELFF	TGTGCCAGCAGCTTATTTGGAGCGAACACCGGGGAGCTGTTTTTT
NA	NA	TRBJ1-1	TRBV5-1	CASSLSGATEAFF	TGCGCCAGCAGCTTGTCTGGGGCCACTGAAGCTTTCTTT
NA	NA	TRBJ2-7	TRBV7-9	CASSPVAGGPYEQYF	TGTGCCAGCAGCCCTGTGGCGGGCGGTCCCTACGAGCAGTACTTC
NA	few	TRBJ1-4	TRBV5-1	CASSQLGAANEKLFF	TGCGCCAGCAGTCAGTTAGGGGCGGCTAATGAAAAACTGTTTTTT